A selection of T cell receptor beta chains follows, all from one sample in a study of cytomegalovirus exposure and HLA in healthy donors. Sequencing was performed with immunoSEQ multiplex PCR; in TCRdb, only in-frame clones are kept and a portion is missing. The data contain about 44,000 clones, approximately 93% of them singletons. Material: PBMCs. The receptor set was obtained from a woman younger than 35 in good health and CMV-seronegative. Both conserved end residues are part of each CDR3. D genes are given only for firm matches. Not every row has a clone size; where given, it reads once, few, many or a size class.

NA TRBJ2-1 TRBD2 TRBV5-1 CASSLAVAGDYNEQFF TGCGCCAGCAGCTTGGCCGTGGCGGGGGACTACAATGAGCAGTTCTTC
NA TRBJ1-1 TRBD1 TRBV28 CASRQGFGYTEAFF TGTGCCAGCAGACAGGGGTTTGGGTACACTGAAGCTTTCTTT
NA TRBJ2-2 NA TRBV2 CASRLRVNPGELFF TGTGCCAGCAGGTTGCGGGTCAATCCCGGGGAGCTGTTTTTT
NA TRBJ2-5 NA TRBV9 CASSVHADETQYF TGTGCCAGCAGCGTACACGCGGATGAGACCCAGTACTTC
NA TRBJ1-2 NA TRBV19 CASSIQLTGGYTF TGTGCCAGTAGTATCCAGTTAACGGGTGGCTACACCTTC
once TRBJ2-1 TRBD1 TRBV11-3 CASSLDRVGNEQFF TGTGCCAGCAGCTTGGACAGGGTGGGCAATGAGCAGTTCTTC
NA TRBJ2-5 TRBD2 TRBV7-3 CASSPGTRGFETQYF TGTGCCAGCAGCCCCGGGACTAGGGGATTTGAGACCCAGTACTTC
NA TRBJ2-1 TRBD1 TRBV28 CANRDSRNYNEQFF TGTGCCAACAGGGACAGCCGAAACTACAATGAGCAGTTCTTC
NA TRBJ1-2 TRBD1 TRBV6-5 CASSGTGAGGYTF TGTGCCAGCAGTGGGACAGGGGCTGGTGGCTACACCTTC
NA TRBJ1-1 NA TRBV10-2 CASSETENTEAFF TGCGCCAGCTCCGAGACTGAGAACACTGAAGCTTTCTTT
NA TRBJ1-1 NA TRBV28 CAIKPGEDGFMVTEAFF TGTGCCATCAAGCCCGGGGAGGACGGTTTTATGGTCACTGAAGCTTTCTTT
NA TRBJ2-1 NA TRBV6-6 CASSYSGGGEQFF TGTGCCAGCAGTTACTCGGGGGGAGGTGAGCAGTTCTTC
few TRBJ1-6 TRBD1 TRBV28 CASSRDRENSPLHF TGTGCCAGCAGCCGCGACAGGGAGAATTCACCCCTCCACTTT
NA TRBJ1-4 NA TRBV2 CASSIGRAGEKLFF TGTGCCAGCAGTATTGGCAGGGCGGGAGAAAAACTGTTTTTT
NA TRBJ2-7 TRBD1 TRBV27 CASSSQGAVYEQYF TGTGCCAGCAGTTCCCAGGGGGCGGTCTACGAGCAGTACTTC
NA TRBJ1-4 NA TRBV5-1 CASSLEGKGEKLFF TGCGCCAGCAGCTTGGAAGGGAAGGGGGAAAAACTGTTTTTT
NA TRBJ1-2 TRBD1 TRBV15 CATSRDRGNYGYTF TGTGCCACCAGCAGGGACAGGGGCAACTATGGCTACACCTTC
once TRBJ2-1 NA TRBV5-1 CASSLGSGPYNEQFF TGCGCCAGCAGCTTGGGGAGCGGGCCCTACAATGAGCAGTTCTTC
few TRBJ1-1 NA TRBV4-2 CASSQGETGKYTEAFF TGTGCCAGCAGCCAAGGTGAAACAGGGAAGTACACTGAAGCTTTCTTT
NA TRBJ1-1 NA TRBV5-1 CASSRGETEAFF TGCGCCAGCAGTCGGGGGGAAACTGAAGCTTTCTTT
NA TRBJ2-5 NA TRBV10-2 CASRFSVQQTQYF TGCGCCAGCAGGTTTTCTGTACAACAGACCCAGTACTTC
NA TRBJ1-1 NA TRBV6-5 CASSSGQTNEAFF TGTGCCAGCAGCTCAGGACAGACCAATGAAGCTTTCTTT
NA TRBJ1-1 TRBD1 TRBV9 CASSVEISDRGQAFF TGTGCCAGCAGCGTAGAGATTTCTGACAGGGGGCAAGCTTTCTTT
NA TRBJ2-7 TRBD1 TRBV23-1 CASRPSNSVQGLAWVYEQYF TGCGCCAGCAGACCGTCGAACTCAGTACAGGGGCTAGCTTGGGTCTACGAGCAGTACTTC
NA TRBJ2-5 NA TRBV2 CASSEIGGGETQYF TGTGCCAGCAGTGAAATAGGGGGGGGAGAGACCCAGTACTTC
NA TRBJ2-3 NA TRBV9 CASSVGTDTQYF TGTGCCAGCAGCGTCGGGACAGATACGCAGTATTTT
NA TRBJ1-1 TRBD1 TRBV14 CASSQVPGGTEAFF TGTGCCAGCAGCCAAGTTCCAGGGGGCACTGAAGCTTTCTTT
NA TRBJ2-7 NA TRBV28 CASSFGGKSEQYF TGTGCCAGCAGTTTTGGGGGGAAGAGCGAGCAGTACTTC
NA TRBJ2-6 NA TRBV19 CASSNGFSGANVLTF TGTGCCAGTAGTAACGGGTTCTCTGGGGCCAACGTCCTGACTTTC
NA TRBJ1-2 NA TRBV27 CASSLGHPNYGYTF TGTGCCAGCAGTTTAGGACACCCTAACTATGGCTACACCTTC
NA TRBJ1-5 NA TRBV2 CASSEPGNSNQPQHF TGTGCCAGCAGTGAGCCAGGTAATAGCAATCAGCCCCAGCATTTT
NA TRBJ1-5 NA TRBV2 CASSGDTGMDQPQHF TGTGCCAGCAGTGGAGACACGGGAATGGATCAGCCCCAGCATTTT
NA TRBJ1-1 TRBD1 TRBV9 CASSLIHGQDTEAFF TGTGCCAGCAGCTTGATACATGGACAGGACACTGAAGCTTTCTTT
NA TRBJ1-1 NA TRBV28 CASRGRTEAFF TGTGCCAGCCGCGGGAGGACTGAAGCTTTCTTT
NA TRBJ1-4 NA TRBV6-1 CASSRTQNEKLFF TGTGCCAGCAGTCGGACACAAAATGAAAAACTGTTTTTT
NA TRBJ2-7 TRBD2 TRBV28 CASSSGGGGGEQYF TGTGCCAGCAGTTCGGGGGGAGGAGGCGGCGAGCAGTACTTC
NA TRBJ2-2 TRBD1 TRBV7-9 CAGSGTASPTGELFF TGTGCCGGGAGTGGGACAGCTTCACCCACCGGGGAGCTGTTTTTT